Presented here are 32 T cell receptor beta chains from one specimen sequenced in a study of blood T cell repertoires in COVID-19. TCRdb's copy holds only in-frame clones and misses some; the assay was immunoSEQ multiplex PCR. The sample shows about 200,000 clones, just under 85% of them seen only once. What was sequenced was peripheral blood. These receptors all come from a man aged 55 to 70 with COVID-19, enrolled during active disease.

The chain uses TRBV6-5 and TRBJ1-1, with D uncertain. Germline V gene data show CDR1 as MNHEY and CDR2 as SVGAGI. CDR3 length equals 11 residues. V lost 6 bases and J lost 0, with 2 bases in between. The CDR3, as DNA: TGTGCCAGCAGCGTGAACACTGAAGCTTTCTTT. Encoded protein: CASSVNTEAFF.

V usage is TRBV6-5 and J usage is TRBJ1-1; weak D call: TRBD1 (5 bases). The CDR3 extends over 15 amino acids. Germline loops: CDR1 MNHEY, CDR2 SVGAGI. V gave up 6 bases and J gave up 0 bases, with 14 bases separating them. CDR3 protein: CASRPRQTLNTEAFF. CDR3 sequence (DNA): TGTGCCAGCAGGCCCCGACAGACCTTGAACACTGAAGCTTTCTTT.

The CDR3: CASSLWDRTGGELFF. CDR3 DNA: TGTGCCAGCAGTTTATGGGACAGGACTGGCGGGGAGCTGTTTTTT. V usage is TRBV28 and J usage is TRBJ2-2, with 7 positions matching TRBD1. The CDR3 is 15 residues long. CDR1 MDHEN and CDR2 SYDVKM come from the germline V gene. V was clipped by 0 bases and J by 7 bases; unmatched bases: 5.

This clone was picked up one time. The genes are TRBV7-9 and TRBJ1-2, with 7 nucleotides matching TRBD1. CDR3 length: 11 residues. The ends lost 5 bases at V and 11 bases at J; junction bases unmatched: 5. CDR1 and CDR2 from the germline V gene are SEHNR and FQNEAQ (reference sequence). This chain's CDR3 is CASSRTGFYTF. For the CDR3, the DNA is TGTGCCAGCAGCAGGACAGGTTTTTACACCTTC.

The chain has TRBV5-1 and TRBJ1-6; a possible D gene is TRBD1 (6 bases). Germline values: CDR1 SGHRS, CDR2 YFSETQ. The CDR3 is 15 amino acids. Deletions cut 0 bases from V and 10 bases from J, with 14 bases between. Here the CDR3 reads CASSLGQRGTSPLHF. CDR3 bases: TGCGCCAGCAGCTTGGGTCAACGAGGGACATCACCCCTCCACTTT.

The gene calls are TRBV20-1 and TRBJ1-5, with TRBD1 identical over 9 bases. The CDR3 runs 14 residues. Germline loops: CDR1 DFQATT, CDR2 SNEGSKA (reference sequence). With 3 bases clipped from V and 4 bases from J, the junction kept 4 bases outside the gene matches. CDR3 protein: CSASSGTGNQPQHF. The DNA for the CDR3 is TGCAGTGCTAGTTCCGGGACAGGGAATCAGCCCCAGCATTTT.

This rearrangement joins TRBV6-5 to TRBJ2-1; D is uncertain. The CDR3 totals 13 residues. V lost 6 bases, J lost 6 bases, and 12 bases lay in between. Germline values: CDR1 MNHEY, CDR2 SVGAGI. CDR3 sequence reads: CASREARVNEQFF. The CDR3 DNA reads as TGTGCCAGCAGAGAGGCTAGAGTCAATGAGCAGTTCTTC.

V gene TRBV10-3 combines with J gene TRBJ2-7; 11 nucleotides agree with TRBD1. Germline-derived CDR1 and CDR2 are ENHRY and SYGVKD. V shed 5 bases and J 4 bases; nucleotides not matched to a gene: 7. This CDR3 is 15 amino acids long. The CDR3 is CAISYGQGAVYEQYF. CDR3 in DNA: TGTGCCATCAGTTACGGACAGGGGGCTGTATACGAGCAGTACTTC.

This chain connects TRBV19 to TRBJ1-2; tentative D call: TRBD1 (6 bases). Germline CDR1 reads LNHDA; CDR2 reads SQIVND (reference sequence). Trimming cost V 8 bases and J 3 bases, with 16 bases left between them. The CDR3 is 14 residues long. The CDR3 DNA reads as TGTGCCAGTGTCAGACAGGCCGGGCACTATGGCTACACCTTC. It codes for CASVRQAGHYGYTF. The whole variable domain, filled in from reference TRBV19 and TRBJ1-2, reads DGGITQSPKYLFRKEGQNVTLSCEQNLNHDAMYWYRQDPGQGLRLIYYSQIVNDFQKGDIAEGYSVSREKKESFPLTVTSAQKNPTAFYLCASVRQAGHYGYTFGSGTRLTVV.

This clone was detected only a few times. V gene TRBV5-6 combines with J gene TRBJ1-2; unclear D gene. The V gene lost 4 bases and the J gene lost 5 bases, with 18 bases spanning the gap. CDR1 is SGHDT and CDR2 is YYEEEE in the germline V gene. This CDR3 comprises 15 residues. The CDR3 here is CASSLTRLVGYGYTF. CDR3 bases: TGTGCCAGCAGCCTCACCCGACTGGTCGGGTATGGCTACACCTTC.

The chain is built from TRBV24-1 and TRBJ2-3; weak D call: TRBD2 (7 bases). Germline values: CDR1 KGHDR, CDR2 SFDVKD. V was clipped by 9 bases and J by 7 bases, with 16 bases between them. The CDR3 is 13 residues long. CDR3 in amino acids: CATGGAGVNTQYF. The CDR3 DNA reads as TGTGCCACCGGGGGGGCAGGGGTAAATACGCAGTATTTT.

V usage is TRBV3-1 (or the pseudogene TRBV3-2) and J usage is TRBJ2-7; D is possibly TRBD2 (5 bases). The V and J ends lost 3 bases and 8 bases respectively, with 23 bases between them. Germline V gene sequence: CDR1 LGHDT, CDR2 YNNKEL (reference sequence). The CDR3 sequence is 16 residues long. DNA of the CDR3: TGTGCCAGCAGCCACCCAGGTTTGGCCGGGGTAGAAAAGCAGTACTTC. It codes for CASSHPGLAGVEKQYF.

The chain employs TRBV7-2 and TRBJ2-7; 12 bases match TRBD1. The germline CDR1 and CDR2 sequences are SGHTA and FQGNSA. The CDR3 extends over 15 amino acids. With V trimmed by 1 base and J by 6 bases, 4 bases remained unmatched. CDR3 sequence: CASSLVVGQGAEQYF. As DNA, the CDR3 is TGTGCCAGCAGCTTAGTGGTGGGACAGGGGGCCGAGCAGTACTTC.

V is TRBV7-2 and J is TRBJ1-2, with no clear D. Deletions cut 1 base from V and 4 bases from J, with 10 bases between. The CDR3 is made up of 14 amino acids. CDR1 SGHTA and CDR2 FQGNSA come from the germline V gene. The CDR3 is CASSLERARYGYTF. The CDR3 coding sequence is TGTGCCAGCAGCTTAGAGAGAGCCCGCTATGGCTACACCTTC.

The chain recombines TRBV11-2 with TRBJ2-2, with D tentatively TRBD1 (7 bases). CDR3 length equals 16 residues. CDR1 is SGHAT, CDR2 FQNNGV, per germline. V gave up 1 base and J gave up 2 bases, with 11 bases separating them. The DNA for the CDR3 is TGTGCCAGCAGCTTAGGCAGGGGGACTAACACCGGGGAGCTGTTTTTT. Its translation: CASSLGRGTNTGELFF. The entire variable domain, with the rest obtained from reference TRBV11-2 and TRBJ2-2, is as follows: EAGVAQSPRYKIIEKRQSVAFWCNPISGHATLYWYQQILGQGPKLLIQFQNNGVVDDSQLPKDRFSAERLKGVDSTLKIQPAKLEDSAVYLCASSLGRGTNTGELFFGEGSRLTVL.

This chain uses TRBV5-1 with TRBJ1-3; maybe TRBD1 (6 bases). Per germline, CDR1 SGHRS and CDR2 YFSETQ. CDR3 length equals 15 residues. The V gene lost 4 bases and the J gene lost 4 bases, with 15 bases spanning the gap. CDR3 residues: CASSQGTSRGNTIYF. The CDR3 coding sequence is TGCGCCAGCAGCCAGGGGACCTCCAGGGGAAACACCATATATTTT.

The CDR3 DNA reads as TGTGCCAGCAGCTTGCTACGCGGGAATCAGCCCCAGCATTTT. This sequence encodes CASSLLRGNQPQHF. V gene TRBV5-8 combines with J gene TRBJ1-5; D ambiguous. CDR1 is SGHTS, CDR2 YDEGEE, per germline. The V and J ends lost 1 base and 4 bases respectively, with 9 bases between them. The CDR3 spans 14 residues.

This chain uses TRBV4-3 with TRBJ1-4; D is unresolved. Deletions cut 0 bases from V and 7 bases from J, with 15 bases between. This CDR3 comprises 16 residues. Germline lookup yields CDR1 LGHNA and CDR2 YSLEER. The CDR3 DNA reads TGCGCCAGCAGCCAAGATAGGAGGGTAACGGTTGAAAAACTGTTTTTT. Amino acids: CASSQDRRVTVEKLFF.

For the CDR3, the DNA is TGTGCCAGCAGTCAGGGCTGGCACACTGAAGCTTTCTTT. As protein: CASSQGWHTEAFF. The genes are TRBV5-8 and TRBJ1-1; D might be TRBD1 (5 bases). This CDR3 is built from 13 residues. V was clipped by 5 bases and J by 3 bases, with 11 bases between them. Germline V gene data show CDR1 as SGHTS and CDR2 as YDEGEE.

V is TRBV3-1 (or the pseudogene TRBV3-2) and J is TRBJ2-3; D may be TRBD2 (5 bases). In germline, CDR1 is LGHDT, CDR2 YNNKEL (reference sequence). The CDR3 consists of 18 residues. V gave up 1 base and J gave up 0 bases, with 17 bases separating them. For the CDR3, the DNA is TGTGCCAGCAGCCAAGGGCTTCGGGATCGGAGTAGCACAGATACGCAGTATTTT. Amino acids: CASSQGLRDRSSTDTQYF.

The CDR3 DNA is TGTGCCAGCAGCCCAGGGCATGAGCAGTACTTC. It encodes CASSPGHEQYF. The chain employs TRBV6-6 and TRBJ2-7; TRBD1 might be the D (5 bases). V lost 6 bases to trimming and J lost 7 bases, with 10 bases between them. Germline lookup yields CDR1 MNHNY and CDR2 SVGAGI (reference sequence). This CDR3 spans 11 amino acids.

V gene TRBV10-3 combines with J gene TRBJ1-3; D remains unclear. This CDR3 spans 17 amino acids. Trimming cost V 1 base and J 2 bases, with 15 bases left between them. Germline CDR1 is ENHRY and CDR2 is SYGVKD. CDR3 sequence: CAISEFATLIAGNTIYF. The CDR3 DNA follows: TGTGCCATCAGTGAGTTCGCGACTTTAATAGCTGGAAACACCATATATTTT.

The table lists this clone with a count of one. The chain has TRBV19 and TRBJ1-1; D is perhaps TRBD1 (6 bases). CDR1 is LNHDA, CDR2 SQIVND, per germline (reference sequence). Between the trimmed V and J ends, which lost 8 bases and 0 bases, there was a span of 10 bases. The CDR3 length is 13 residues. CDR3 nucleotide sequence: TGTGCCAGTGTGGGGGACATGAACACTGAAGCTTTCTTT. The encoded protein is CASVGDMNTEAFF.

V and J are TRBV6-1 and TRBJ1-5; 8 bases align to TRBD1. There are 16 residues in the CDR3. The V gene end was trimmed by 1 base and the J gene end by 6 bases; junction bases not matched to a gene: 8. Germline V lookup: CDR1 MNHNS, CDR2 SASEGT. The CDR3 is CASSEGWTGNSQPQHF. CDR3 nucleotide sequence: TGTGCCAGCAGTGAAGGATGGACAGGGAATTCTCAGCCCCAGCATTTT.

This sequence joins TRBV6-6 and TRBJ1-1, with D perhaps matching TRBD1 (5 bases). This CDR3 contains 15 residues. Trimming removed 0 bases at V and 0 bases at J, with 8 bases between. Germline V lookup: CDR1 MNHNY, CDR2 SVGAGI (reference sequence). Written as DNA, the CDR3 is TGTGCCAGCAGTTACTCTGACAGTATGAACACTGAAGCTTTCTTT. Protein: CASSYSDSMNTEAFF.

This clone was observed a few times. This chain links TRBV30 with TRBJ1-4; 8 nucleotides match TRBD1. The V segment lost 0 bases and the J segment 8 bases; nucleotides outside the gene matches: 8. The CDR3 sequence is 15 residues long. Germline CDR1 is GTSNPN and CDR2 is SVGIG (reference sequence). CDR3 bases: TGTGCCTGGAGTGTAAGCGGACAGGGAGGCGAAAAACTGTTTTTT. Amino acids: CAWSVSGQGGEKLFF. The variable domain in full, completed from reference TRBV30 and TRBJ1-4, reads SQTIHQWPATLVQPVGSPLSLECTVEGTSNPNLYWYRQAAGRGLQLLFYSVGIGQISSEVPQNLSASRPQDRQFILSSKKLLLSDSGFYLCAWSVSGQGGEKLFFGSGTQLSVL.

The chain couples TRBV4-1 to TRBJ1-5; no reliable D call. The CDR3 totals 12 residues. The V gene's germline CDR1 is MGHRA and CDR2 YSYEKL. Trimming took 4 bases from V and 9 from J, leaving 10 bases between them. CDR3 protein: CASSPFPGPQHF. The CDR3 nucleotides read TGCGCCAGCAGCCCTTTCCCCGGGCCCCAGCATTTT.

The chain has TRBV5-1 and TRBJ2-5, with a possible D match to TRBD2 (5 bases). Germline CDR1 reads SGHRS; CDR2 reads YFSETQ. V was clipped by 6 bases and J by 1 base, with 10 bases between them. The CDR3 spans 13 residues. CDR3 loop: CASTQLGQETQYF. DNA for the CDR3: TGCGCCAGCACACAACTAGGCCAAGAGACCCAGTACTTC.

V usage is TRBV11-3 and J usage is TRBJ1-1; 8 bases map to TRBD1. The CDR3 spans 13 residues. V shed 4 bases, J shed 5 bases, and the junction held 3 bases outside the gene matches. From germline, CDR1 is SGHNT and CDR2 YENEEA. The CDR3 is CASSWTGTTEAFF. CDR3 bases: TGTGCCAGCAGCTGGACAGGGACTACTGAAGCTTTCTTT.

This clone has just a few counts. The gene calls are TRBV21-1 and TRBJ1-4. TRBV21-1 is a recognized pseudogene. The CDR3 consists of 14 residues. The CDR3 region has the DNA TGTGCCAGCAGCGGGAGACAACTTGATGAAAAACTGTTTTTT. Translating gives CASSGRQLDEKLFF.

This clone was seen once. The rearrangement joins TRBV28 to TRBJ2-3, with 10 bases aligning to TRBD1. J gave up 4 bases and V 11 bases, and 15 bases lay outside the gene matches. Germline CDR1 and CDR2: MDHEN and SYDVKM. This CDR3 has 16 residues. The CDR3 DNA reads as TGTGCCTCCCCCCGGGACAGGGGAAGGGGGCCAGATACGCAGTATTTT. Translating gives CASPRDRGRGPDTQYF.

Here the CDR3 DNA reads TGTGCCAGCAGTGAAAGGAGTAAGCAGCCCCAGCATTTT. It is translated as CASSERSKQPQHF. The chain recombines TRBV6-1 with TRBJ1-5; D remains unclear. This CDR3 is built from 13 residues. V was trimmed by 2 bases and J by 7 bases, leaving 9 bases between them. Germline CDR1 reads MNHNS; CDR2 reads SASEGT.